These 10 T cell receptor beta chains originate from one sample sequenced in a study of Ad26.COV2.S vaccination and SARS-CoV-2 variants. Treatment in this sample: 15 to 20 received Ad26.COV2.S at low or high dose, single or two shots; about 5 received placebo; per-sample allocation not given. Sampling took place 63 days after the first vaccine or placebo injection. Here immunoSEQ multiplex PCR was the method, and the copy in TCRdb shows in-frame clones only, minus some. This sample has around 450,000 clones, with 90% found just once. The source was peripheral blood, collected in a trial of Ad26.COV2.S vaccine versus placebo. Receptor source: a person aged 18 to 59 who received the Ad26.COV2.S COVID-19 vaccine or a placebo.

The chain couples TRBV28 to TRBJ1-1; D is unresolved. The germline V and J ends were trimmed by 3 bases and 8 bases, with 10 bases remaining between them. CDR1 and CDR2 (germline): MDHEN, SYDVKM. The CDR3 contains 12 residues. Here the CDR3 DNA reads TGTGCCAGCAGTTTTCGGGCCAGAGAAGCTTTCTTT. Translating it yields CASSFRAREAFF.

This chain connects TRBV6-2 or TRBV6-3 to TRBJ2-1; D is unresolved. Germline loops: CDR1 MNHEY, CDR2 SVGEGT. The germline V and J ends were trimmed by 5 bases and 2 bases, with 10 bases remaining between them. This CDR3 is 14 amino acids long. CDR3 sequence: CASSPGWAYNEQFF. The CDR3, as DNA: TGTGCCAGCAGTCCCGGGTGGGCCTACAATGAGCAGTTCTTC.

The V gene is TRBV15, the J gene TRBJ1-5, with 7 bases lining up with TRBD1. Germline V gene lookup returns CDR1 LNHNV and CDR2 YYDKDF (reference sequence). The V segment lost 3 bases and the J segment 3 bases; nucleotides outside the gene matches: 5. The CDR3 is 15 residues long. For the CDR3, the DNA is TGTGCCACCAGCAGTATAGGACAGGACAATCAGCCCCAGCATTTT. It translates to CATSSIGQDNQPQHF.

Turning to this clone: Likely a read error: the CDR3 ends without its conserved phenylalanine or tryptophan. V usage is TRBV6-1 and J usage is TRBJ1-2, with D tentatively TRBD1 (6 bases). Trimming stripped 3 bases from V and 2 bases from J, with 13 bases between. Germline CDR1 and CDR2: MNHNS and SASEGT. The CDR3 covers 15 residues. CDR3 protein: CASSDPGDANYGYTL. In DNA, the CDR3 is TGTGCCAGCAGTGATCCAGGGGATGCGAACTATGGCTACACCCTC.

The gene calls are TRBV5-1 and TRBJ1-1; TRBD1 agrees at 7 bases. There are 14 residues in the CDR3. Losses at the gene ends were 4 bases for V and 5 bases for J; bases not matched to a gene: 8. Germline assignment: CDR1 SGHRS and CDR2 YFSETQ. Here the CDR3 DNA reads TGCGCCAGCAGCCACAGGGGTGGGGGGACTGAAGCTTTCTTT. The encoded protein is CASSHRGGGTEAFF.

This sequence joins TRBV24-1 and TRBJ2-2; 7 bases are a match to TRBD2. The length of the CDR3 is 15 residues. Germline assignment: CDR1 KGHDR and CDR2 SFDVKD. After removal of 5 bases from V and 5 bases from J, the junction contained 7 bases not matched to a gene. CDR3 protein: CATSANSGPTGELFF. CDR3 bases: TGTGCCACCAGTGCGAATAGCGGGCCTACCGGGGAGCTGTTTTTT.

This chain links TRBV29-1 with TRBJ2-1; no clear D gene. Germline V gene data show CDR1 as SQVTM and CDR2 as ANQGSEA. Trimming removed 1 base at V and 0 bases at J, with 4 bases between. The CDR3 is made up of 13 amino acids. The CDR3 loop reads CSVEGGSYNEQFF. CDR3 in DNA: TGCAGCGTTGAAGGGGGCTCCTACAATGAGCAGTTCTTC.

This sequence joins TRBV7-2 and TRBJ2-5; 7 nucleotides match TRBD2. The CDR3 has 15 residues. Losses at the gene ends were 4 bases for V and 5 bases for J; bases not matched to a gene: 10. Germline V gene data show CDR1 as SGHTA and CDR2 as FQGNSA. CDR3 region: CASSWRAGLAETQYF. The DNA of the CDR3 is TGTGCCAGCAGCTGGAGAGCGGGATTAGCTGAGACCCAGTACTTC.

This chain connects TRBV5-8 to TRBJ1-2; 7 nucleotides line up with TRBD1. V was clipped by 0 bases and J by 4 bases; unmatched bases: 3. Germline CDR1 is SGHTS and CDR2 is YDEGEE. The CDR3 loop spans 14 amino acids. This CDR3 is CASSLVGQIYGYTF. Written as DNA, the CDR3 is TGTGCCAGCAGCTTGGTGGGACAGATCTATGGCTACACCTTC.

The V gene is TRBV28, the J gene TRBJ1-2; D unclear. The CDR3 has 13 amino acids. CDR1 and CDR2 (germline): MDHEN, SYDVKM. With 6 bases removed from V and 7 bases from J, the gap between germline ends came to 15 bases. The CDR3 DNA is TGTGCCAGCAGGGCCCTCGGGGTTGGTGGCTACACCTTC. It specifies CASRALGVGGYTF.